This is a list of T cell receptor beta chains from one sample in a study of OX40 agonist ivuxolimab in advanced cancers. Some clones are missing from TCRdb's copy, which holds only in-frame ones; the method was immunoSEQ multiplex PCR. The profile shows 100,000 to 120,000 clones, approximately 89% of them singletons. The source was CD4+ or CD8+ T cells sorted from blood, collected in a trial of the OX40 agonist ivuxolimab. These receptors originate from an adult with an advanced solid tumor such as melanoma, head and neck, liver or kidney cancer. Each CDR3 is given with its conserved first and last residue. The size of a clone is reported for some rows only, either as once, few or many, or as a class for expanded clones.

clone_size j_call v_call cdr3_aa
- TRBJ2-7 TRBV7-2 CASSPQPPGTSGMTYEQYF
- TRBJ1-6 TRBV9 CASGRDKRNSPLHF
- TRBJ2-7 TRBV7-2 CASSLGTSSEQYF
- TRBJ1-3 TRBV7-9 CASSLGPVVGGGNTIYF
- TRBJ1-2 TRBV23-1 CASSQIRPANYGYTF
- TRBJ2-1 TRBV4-3 CASSQAPGIYNEQFF
- TRBJ2-7 TRBV19 CASSRDRGLSSYEQYF
- TRBJ1-5 TRBV7-8 CASSSGTGENQPQHF
- TRBJ1-5 TRBV19 CASSVRTGGQPQHF
- TRBJ2-3 TRBV7-2 CASSSPGTDTQYF
- TRBJ1-4 TRBV5-6 CASSPPGFINEKLFF
- TRBJ2-3 TRBV7-3 CASSTVAGSSTDTQYF
- TRBJ1-2 TRBV11-2 CASSLGSQGAHGYTF
- TRBJ1-6 TRBV6-9 CASARDFNSPLHF
- TRBJ2-1 TRBV9 CASSVEPPPGSYNEQFF
- TRBJ2-2 TRBV11-2 CASSLGGNTGELFF
- TRBJ2-5 TRBV10-3 CAIKTMNPAGTQETQYF
- TRBJ2-4 TRBV28 CASSSSDTAKNIQYF
- TRBJ2-7 TRBV5-1 CASSLEQGSYEQYF
- TRBJ1-5 TRBV6-6 CASTTGPGVSNQPQHF
few TRBJ1-5 TRBV6-4 CASSRYSNQPQHF
- TRBJ1-5 TRBV6-6 CASSSDRGHQPQHF
few TRBJ1-5 TRBV7-2 CASSLGVNRANQPQHF
- TRBJ1-1 TRBV5-1 CASSLDTEINTEAFF
- TRBJ2-7 TRBV28 CASSLPSSKLTFSYEQYF
- TRBJ2-6 TRBV15 CATSREGAGANVLTF
- TRBJ2-1 TRBV29-1 CSAPSAGGGYYNEQFF
- TRBJ1-6 TRBV19 CASSQDRGNSPLHF
- TRBJ1-5 TRBV9 CASSVGDRVAQPQHF
- TRBJ1-3 TRBV28 CASSFGGPGNTIYF
- TRBJ2-7 TRBV28 CASRPDSYEQYF
- TRBJ1-2 TRBV29-1 CSVIPSNYGYTF
- TRBJ1-6 TRBV15 CATSRDKFGTPSSYNSPLHF
- TRBJ2-1 TRBV9 CASSGQGTPDNEQFF
- TRBJ2-3 TRBV5-1 CASSLGQPTSSTDTQYF
- TRBJ1-1 TRBV9 CASSAHAGEFGTEAFF
- TRBJ1-2 TRBV6-6 CASSFQQESNYGYTF
- TRBJ2-3 TRBV2 CASSLAGGGTADTQYF
once TRBJ1-1 TRBV5-4 CASSSHISETEAFF
- TRBJ1-2 TRBV25-1 CASSDLGATEGGYTF
- TRBJ2-4 TRBV28 CASRPTVAKNIQYF
- TRBJ2-6 TRBV7-2 CASSPQGDEANVLTF
few TRBJ1-5 TRBV2 CASSLGGQPQHF
- TRBJ1-6 TRBV4-3 CASSIAEVGNSPLHF
- TRBJ1-3 TRBV5-6 CASSLHPTGAGNTIYF
- TRBJ1-2 TRBV19 CASSTHGGQLTGGDGYTF
- TRBJ2-7 TRBV7-2 CASSPRDISYEQYF
- TRBJ2-1 TRBV9 CASSPTPWTSGGMYSYNEQFF
few TRBJ2-5 TRBV5-1 CASSLAAGRETQYF
- TRBJ2-3 TRBV6-5 CASSKLGDTQYF
- TRBJ2-3 TRBV6-5 CASSYSIVQTDTQYF
- TRBJ1-1 TRBV11-2 CASSLERDSTEAFF
- TRBJ1-3 TRBV19 CATQRNTIYF
- TRBJ2-7 TRBV28 CASSPTGLAAYEQYF
- TRBJ2-3 TRBV30 CAWSVKTDTQYF
- TRBJ2-1 TRBV15 CATNTGADGTFHNEQFF
- TRBJ2-2 TRBV30 CAWSAGDRNTGELFF